This T cell receptor (beta chain) derives from a study of PD-L1 blockade in urothelial cancer. The wider study: The median T cell count in blood samples was roughly 140,000.

The V end was cut by 5 bases, the J end by 8 bases, with 18 bases between. Germline assignment: CDR1 SGHAT and CDR2 FQNNGV. The CDR3 contains 15 residues. As regards this clone: Its specificity is not known.

Time point denoted: pretreatment peripheral blood. Individual patients had between 1 and 8 samples, taken pretreatment and on-treatment. Study results and limitations: Better survival was predicted when blood TCR clonality before treatment fell below the median. Durable benefit accompanied greater 3-week expansion of tumor-associated blood clones.

Sequenced by immunoSEQ multiplex PCR; TCRdb stores in-frame clones only, minus some. The sample consists of tens of thousands of clones, around four fifths of them appearing once. The source is a man in his 70s with urothelial cancer. The chain employs TRBV11-2 and TRBJ1-4; D uncertain. Sequenced here: PBMCs, sampled around atezolizumab (anti-PD-L1) treatment. CDR3 nucleotides: TGTGCCAGCAGCCGTTCAGGAGCGGAGGTAGAAAAACTGTTTTTT. It specifies CASSRSGAEVEKLFF.